This TCR beta chain comes out of a study of T-cell memory formation after mild COVID-19. Study background: The study found TCR clusters largely donor specific. Study conclusions and caveats: Most CD4+ clones that shrank were in CM and EM, while CD8+ ones turned up in EMRA. Memory cells collected pre-infection included some clones that later responded, suggesting cross-reactive memory joined. Later expanders leaned CD4+, whereas day 15 to 85 contracting clones were balanced CD4/CD8.

This CDR3 region has 16 residues. The germline V and J ends were trimmed by 6 bases and 5 bases, with 21 bases remaining between them. CDR1 SGHVS and CDR2 FNYEAQ come from the germline V gene. This clonotype came up many times. Its antigen remains unidentified. TCRdb re-called the 5' RACE reads through MiXCR, storing one row per CDR3 protein. Of a few hundred thousand distinct CDR3 sequences detected, about 17% appear once; the ten largest clones hold roughly 23%. The clonotype originates from a young man who had mild COVID-19 (a few samples of this study predate the infection). Cell type and time point are not known. Sequencing was done on a sample of PBMCs or a T cell subset sorted from them (not recorded which). The rearrangement links TRBV7-6 to TRBJ2-3; D is possibly TRBD2 (7 bases). The CDR3 bases are TGTGCCAGCAGTTACTCTTGGGGGGGGCAGGGAGATACGCAGTATTTT. This translates into CASSYSWGGQGDTQYF.